This TCR beta chain was profiled in a study of blood T cell repertoires in COVID-19. CDR3 size: 15 residues. Germline V gives CDR1 ENHRY, CDR2 SYGVKD. Trimming removed 3 bases from V and 4 bases from J; junction bases left unmatched: 5. Data came from immunoSEQ multiplex PCR; TCRdb stores just in-frame clones and leaves some out. The data hold roughly 41,000 clones, with roughly nine tenths observed a single time. Material for sequencing was peripheral blood. The chain combines TRBV10-3 with TRBJ1-4; 7 nucleotides match TRBD1. This receptor was obtained from a man in his fifties or sixties with acute or convalescent COVID-19. The DNA of the CDR3 is TGTGCCATCAGTGATTCGACAGGGAATAATGAAAAACTGTTTTTT. Protein sequence: CAISDSTGNNEKLFF.